These T cell receptor beta chains were read from a single sample in a study of blood T cell repertoires in COVID-19. Some clones are missing from TCRdb's copy, which holds only in-frame ones; the method was immunoSEQ multiplex PCR. This sample has around 190,000 clones, with about 84% found just once. The sequenced material came from PBMCs or T cells enriched from blood (not recorded which). All receptors derive from a man aged 40-55 years with acute COVID-19. Each CDR3 is given with its conserved first and last residue. A D gene is named only where the DNA matches it firmly. For some rows the clone size is stated as once, few or many, or as a class when expanded; others skip it.

CDR3 DNA	CDR3 protein	D gene	clone size	V gene	J gene
TGTGCCACCAGCGGGACAGGGGACCACTATGGCTACACCTTC	CATSGTGDHYGYTF	TRBD1	-	TRBV15	TRBJ1-2
TGTGCCAGCAGCGTCCGGGACAGGGGCACTGAAGCTTTCTTT	CASSVRDRGTEAFF	TRBD1	-	TRBV5-4	TRBJ1-1
TGTGCCAGCAGTCCACAGGGTTACACTGAAGCTTTCTTT	CASSPQGYTEAFF	-	once	TRBV12-3/TRBV12-4	TRBJ1-1
TGCGCCAGCAATAACGGGAACACAGATACGCAGTATTTT	CASNNGNTDTQYF	-	-	TRBV5-1	TRBJ2-3
TGCAGTGCTAGTGGGGGCGACAACAAAAACATTCAGTACTTC	CSASGGDNKNIQYF	-	few	TRBV20-1	TRBJ2-4
TGTGCCAGCAGTCCGCCCCAGAGCGGGGCCCAGTACTTC	CASSPPQSGAQYF	TRBD2	-	TRBV27	TRBJ2-5
TGCGCCAGCAGCTTGTATCTAGCGGGAGAAGTAGATACGCAGTATTTT	CASSLYLAGEVDTQYF	TRBD2	-	TRBV5-1	TRBJ2-3
TGTGCCAGCAGCCCTATACTGGACAGTTTTGCTAATGAAAAACTGTTTTTT	CASSPILDSFANEKLFF	-	once	TRBV5-8	TRBJ1-4
TGTGCCAGCAGCCTCCGACAACCGCAGTCAGGAAACCAATTTTTCTCTGGAAACACCATATATTTT	CASSLRQPQSGNQFFSGNTIYF	-	once	TRBV7-8	TRBJ1-3
TGTGCCAGAAGGACTATCCACGAGCAGTACTTC	CARRTIHEQYF	-	-	TRBV27	TRBJ2-7
TGTGCCAGCATCGCCGACGGAGACTACGAGCAGTACTTC	CASIADGDYEQYF	-	-	TRBV2	TRBJ2-7
TGTGCCAGCAGCTATGGGGAGGGGACTGAAGCTTTCTTT	CASSYGEGTEAFF	-	-	TRBV5-4	TRBJ1-1
TGTGCCAGCAGCTCTTTTCATCAGCCCCAGCATTTT	CASSSFHQPQHF	-	once	TRBV7-8	TRBJ1-5
TGTGCCAGCAGTTTATGGTGGGAGACATACAACCAAGAGACCCAGTACTTC	CASSLWWETYNQETQYF	-	-	TRBV28	TRBJ2-5
TGCAGCGTGGCCGGGACTAGCGGGAGTCCCGGGGAGCTGTTTTTT	CSVAGTSGSPGELFF	TRBD2	once	TRBV29-1	TRBJ2-2